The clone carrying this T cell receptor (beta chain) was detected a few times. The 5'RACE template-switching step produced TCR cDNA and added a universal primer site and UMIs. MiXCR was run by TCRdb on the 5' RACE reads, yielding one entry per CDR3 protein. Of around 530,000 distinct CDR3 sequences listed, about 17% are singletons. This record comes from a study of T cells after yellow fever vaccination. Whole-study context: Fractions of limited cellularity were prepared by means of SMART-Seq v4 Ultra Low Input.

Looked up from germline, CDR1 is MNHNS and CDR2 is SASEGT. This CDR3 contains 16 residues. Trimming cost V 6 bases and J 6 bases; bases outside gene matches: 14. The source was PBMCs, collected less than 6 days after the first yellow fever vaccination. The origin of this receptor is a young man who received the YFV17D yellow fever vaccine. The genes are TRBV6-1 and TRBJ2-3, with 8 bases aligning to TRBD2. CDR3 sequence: CASRAVEAGGFDTQYF. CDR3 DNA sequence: TGTGCCAGCAGGGCAGTGGAGGCGGGGGGTTTTGATACGCAGTATTTT.